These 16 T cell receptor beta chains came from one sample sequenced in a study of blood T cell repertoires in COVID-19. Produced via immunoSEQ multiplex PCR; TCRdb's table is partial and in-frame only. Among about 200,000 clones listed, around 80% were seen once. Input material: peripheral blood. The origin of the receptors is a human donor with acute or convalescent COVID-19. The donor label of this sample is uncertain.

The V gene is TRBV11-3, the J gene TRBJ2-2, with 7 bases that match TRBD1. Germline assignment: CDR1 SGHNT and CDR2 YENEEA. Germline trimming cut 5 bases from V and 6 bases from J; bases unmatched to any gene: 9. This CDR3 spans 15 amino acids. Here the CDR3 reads CASSRDSVIPGELFF. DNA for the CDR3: TGTGCCAGCAGCCGGGACAGCGTTATCCCCGGGGAGCTGTTTTTT.

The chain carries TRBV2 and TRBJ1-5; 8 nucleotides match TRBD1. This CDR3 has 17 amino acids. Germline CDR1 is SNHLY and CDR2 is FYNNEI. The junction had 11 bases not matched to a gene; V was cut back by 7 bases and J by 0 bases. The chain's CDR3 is CASKLRQGRLSNQPQHF. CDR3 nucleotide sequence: TGTGCCAGCAAGCTCAGACAGGGGAGGCTTAGCAATCAGCCCCAGCATTTT.

CDR3 region: CASSLQGAGYGYTF. The CDR3 nucleotides read TGCGCCAGCAGCTTGCAGGGGGCGGGCTATGGCTACACCTTC. This chain connects TRBV5-1 to TRBJ1-2; 8 bases match TRBD1. V dropped 1 base and J dropped 4; count of bases not matched to a gene: 3. CDR3 length equals 14 residues. The germline CDR1 and CDR2 sequences are SGHRS and YFSETQ.

CDR3 in amino acids: CASSFWDRDAGELFF. The CDR3 DNA reads TGCGCCAGCAGCTTCTGGGACAGGGATGCCGGGGAGCTGTTTTTT. This chain joins TRBV5-1 and TRBJ2-2, with TRBD1 matching over 9 bases. The trim removed 2 bases at V and 6 bases at J, leaving 5 bases unmatched. The CDR3 totals 15 residues. CDR1 and CDR2 (germline): SGHRS, YFSETQ.

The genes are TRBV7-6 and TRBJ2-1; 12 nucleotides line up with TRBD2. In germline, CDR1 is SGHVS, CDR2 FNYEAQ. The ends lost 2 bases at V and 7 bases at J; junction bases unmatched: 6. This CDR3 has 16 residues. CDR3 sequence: CASSLSTSGSRNEQFF. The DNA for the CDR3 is TGTGCCAGCAGCTTATCGACTAGCGGGAGTCGTAATGAGCAGTTCTTC. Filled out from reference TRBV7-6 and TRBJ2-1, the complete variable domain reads GAGVSQSPRYKVTKRGQDVALRCDPISGHVSLYWYRQALGQGPEFLTYFNYEAQQDKSGLPNDRFSAERPEGSISTLTIQRTEQRDSAMYRCASSLSTSGSRNEQFFGPGTRLTVL.

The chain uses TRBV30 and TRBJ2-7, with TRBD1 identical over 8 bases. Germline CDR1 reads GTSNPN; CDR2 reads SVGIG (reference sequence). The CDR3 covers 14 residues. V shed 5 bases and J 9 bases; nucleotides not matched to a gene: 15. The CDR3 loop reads CAWSTSGGVWGQYF. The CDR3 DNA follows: TGTGCCTGGTCGACATCAGGGGGCGTCTGGGGGCAGTACTTC.

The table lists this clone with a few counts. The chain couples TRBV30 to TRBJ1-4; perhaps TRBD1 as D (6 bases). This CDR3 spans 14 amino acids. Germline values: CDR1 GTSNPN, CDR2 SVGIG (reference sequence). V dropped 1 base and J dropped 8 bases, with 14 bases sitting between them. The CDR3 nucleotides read TGTGCCTGGAGTGGGTCAGGGGTAAGGGAAAAACTGTTTTTT. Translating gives CAWSGSGVREKLFF.

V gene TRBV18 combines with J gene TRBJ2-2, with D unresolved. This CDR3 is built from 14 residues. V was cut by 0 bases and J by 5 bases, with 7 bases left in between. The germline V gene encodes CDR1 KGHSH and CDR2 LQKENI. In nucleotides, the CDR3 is TGTGCCAGCTCACCACCAAAGCGAACCGGGGAGCTGTTTTTT. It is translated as CASSPPKRTGELFF.

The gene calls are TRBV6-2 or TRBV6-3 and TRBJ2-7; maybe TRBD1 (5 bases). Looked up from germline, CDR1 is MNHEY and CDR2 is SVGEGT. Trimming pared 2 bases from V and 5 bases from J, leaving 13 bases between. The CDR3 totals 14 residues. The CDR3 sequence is CASSYETDFDEQYF. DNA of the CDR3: TGTGCCAGCAGTTACGAGACAGACTTCGACGAGCAGTACTTC.

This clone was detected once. The CDR3 DNA is TGTGCCAGCTCACCAGAGACGGGGGTCGGGGCCAACGTCCTGACTTTC. This gives the protein CASSPETGVGANVLTF. The V gene is TRBV18, the J gene TRBJ2-6; D is possibly TRBD2 (6 bases). CDR1 is KGHSH and CDR2 is LQKENI in the germline V gene. V dropped 2 bases and J dropped 4 bases, with 12 bases sitting between them. CDR3 length: 16 residues.

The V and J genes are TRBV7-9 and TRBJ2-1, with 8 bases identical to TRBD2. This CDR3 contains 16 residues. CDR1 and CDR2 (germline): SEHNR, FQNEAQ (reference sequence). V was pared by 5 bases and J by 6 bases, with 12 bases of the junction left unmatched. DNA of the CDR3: TGTGCCAGCAGCCGTCGAGGGGGACTAGAGCTCAATGAGCAGTTCTTC. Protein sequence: CASSRRGGLELNEQFF. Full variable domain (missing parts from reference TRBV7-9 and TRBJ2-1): DTGVSQNPRHKITKRGQNVTFRCDPISEHNRLYWYRQTLGQGPEFLTYFQNEAQLEKSRLLSDRFSAERPKGSFSTLEIQRTEQGDSAMYLCASSRRGGLELNEQFFGPGTRLTVL.

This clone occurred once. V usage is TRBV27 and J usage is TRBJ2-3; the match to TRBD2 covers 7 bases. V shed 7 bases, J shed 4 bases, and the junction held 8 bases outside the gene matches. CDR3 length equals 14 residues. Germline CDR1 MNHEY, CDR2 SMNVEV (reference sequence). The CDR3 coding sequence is TGTGCCAGCACCCAGGGAGGGTATTCAGATACGCAGTATTTT. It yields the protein CASTQGGYSDTQYF.

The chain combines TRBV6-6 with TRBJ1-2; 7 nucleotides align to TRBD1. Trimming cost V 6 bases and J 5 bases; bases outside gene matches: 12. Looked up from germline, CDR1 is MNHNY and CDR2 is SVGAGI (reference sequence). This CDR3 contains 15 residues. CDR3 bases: TGTGCCAGCAGAGAAACAGGGGAACAAGGATATGGCTACACCTTC. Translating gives CASRETGEQGYGYTF.

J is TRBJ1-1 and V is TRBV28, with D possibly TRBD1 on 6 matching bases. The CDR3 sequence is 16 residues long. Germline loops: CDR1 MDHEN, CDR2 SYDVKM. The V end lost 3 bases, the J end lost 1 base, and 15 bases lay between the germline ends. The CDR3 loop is CASSLKRGLSNTEAFF. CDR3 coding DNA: TGTGCCAGCAGTTTGAAGAGGGGGTTGTCGAACACTGAAGCTTTCTTT.

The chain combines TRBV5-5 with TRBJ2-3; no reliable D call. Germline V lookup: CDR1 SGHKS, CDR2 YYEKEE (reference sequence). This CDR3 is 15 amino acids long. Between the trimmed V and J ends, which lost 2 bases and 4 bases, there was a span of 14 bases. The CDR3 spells CASSFGSVVADTQYF. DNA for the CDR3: TGTGCCAGCAGCTTCGGTTCGGTGGTCGCAGATACGCAGTATTTT.

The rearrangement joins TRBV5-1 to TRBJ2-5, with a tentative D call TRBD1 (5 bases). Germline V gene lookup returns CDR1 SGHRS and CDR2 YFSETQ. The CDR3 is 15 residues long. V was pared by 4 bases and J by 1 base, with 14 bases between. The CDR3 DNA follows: TGCGCCAGCAGCAACCCCGGTGGGGCCCAAGAGACCCAGTACTTC. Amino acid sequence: CASSNPGGAQETQYF. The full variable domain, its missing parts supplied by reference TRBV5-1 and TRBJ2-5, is KAGVTQTPRYLIKTRGQQVTLSCSPISGHRSVSWYQQTPGQGLQFLFEYFSETQRNKGNFPGRFSGRQFSNSRSEMNVSTLELGDSALYLCASSNPGGAQETQYFGPGTRLLVL.